This T cell receptor (beta chain) appears in the sequencing data of a study of T cells in Graves' hyperthyroidism and ophthalmopathy (dated 2019 in TCRdb). Describing the broader study: Peripheral blood samples were taken at the time of initial diagnosis, prior to any treatment. An independent validation cohort of under 20 hyperthyroidism patients and more than 15 patients who later progressed to ophthalmopathy tested prospective prediction of ophthalmopathy. Once sampling was done, hyperthyroidism patients were given methimazole at a starting dose of 30 mg daily, whereas ophthalmopathy patients were given high-dose intravenous methylprednisolone. The 100 or so discovery patients were divided at random into training and test sets in a 7:3 ratio. The study also compared thyroid tissue and blood T-cell repertoires from more than five Graves' hyperthyroidism patients. To identify TCR V-J signatures that set the groups apart, the researchers used a discovery cohort of 100 patients, made up of roughly 40 with Graves' ophthalmopathy and 57 with stable Graves' hyperthyroidism. The paper describes TCR Vbeta CDR3 sequencing of 135 peripheral blood samples, made up of some 42 ophthalmopathy patients, 70 to 75 hyperthyroidism patients and 17 progressor patients.

V sheds 4 bases and J sheds 8 bases, leaving 6 bases between their ends. The CDR3 numbers 10 residues from cysteine through phenylalanine. Only the CDR3 part of the read is kept: 30 bases, read in frame from the first base. CDR1 SQVTM and CDR2 ANQGSEA are derived from the germline V gene. With respect to this clonotype: Its antigen is still unknown. Nothing much larger sits one base from this clone, and base qualities are not available.

The TCR beta CDR3 regions were amplified from RNA transcripts. The first round of RT-PCR for the TCR CDR3 was performed with the HTBI primer set and the Qiagen OneStep RT-PCR kit. Libraries were constructed in a second round of multiplex PCR, after which size selection and purification were carried out. The libraries were sequenced on an Illumina HiSeq2000 using paired-end 100 bp reads. The source study handled its data this way. SOAPnuke was used to process the raw data, with reads discarded if the reads contained adapters or uncalled bases, had a mean Phred below 15, or lacked an exact constant-primer or identifier match. High-quality paired reads were merged with COPE v1.2.5, and unique nucleotide sequences were defined as clonotypes. MiTCR v1.1 was used to align clonotypes to the IMGT TRBV, TRBD and TRBJ reference segments. Only V-J combinations with frequency above 0.0001, covering about 99% of repertoires, were analysed. The TCS score was defined as the ratio of F50 (clonal expansion) to E x V (chaos), calculated using BLOSUM62-based TCRdist between CDR3 peptides within each V-J. Welch's t-statistics and random forest reduced roughly 540 V-J features to about 13, which were used in a naive Bayes classifier (R e1071). TCRdb redid the processing of the public reads, applying fastp at Q25 and MiXCR, and retained in-frame beta chains. Duplicate CDR3 protein sequences are folded into a single record with the most common DNA and genes. TCRdb, not the authors, supplied the V and J calls. In all, the sample holds 530,000 or so distinct CDR3 sequences, and 17% of those were seen once. Approximately 16% of the sample goes to the ten largest clones.

The study at large found these results: No statistical method was used to fix the sample size in advance, and group allocation was not hidden from the investigators. During validation, the model predicted progression to ophthalmopathy a median of approximately six months ahead of onset, with 60% to 71% sensitivity and 72.22% specificity. Most expanded thyroid clonotypes (frequency above 0.001) were also detected in blood, a finding suggesting that blood repertoires may reflect thyroid immune responses. A model built on a 13 V-J signature distinguished ophthalmopathy from stable hyperthyroidism, reaching approximately 89% sensitivity and under 84% specificity in cross-validation and 80%/75% in testing.

Ophthalmopathy patients had moderately to severely active disease, Clinical Activity Score of at least 3, NOSPECS grade of at least 4, and duration under 3 months. Exclusion was applied to patients with uncontrolled infections, other autoimmune diseases, pregnancy or lactation. Diagnoses relied on clinical symptoms, serum thyroxine and TRAb, thyroid ultrasound and orbital computed tomography. PBMCs were separated from under 11 ml of fresh peripheral blood using Ficoll-Paque density gradient centrifugation. Total RNA was extracted with Trizol reagent, and quality was checked on an Agilent 2100 Bioanalyzer.

The sequence joins TRBV29-1 to TRBJ2-1; no D gene is confidently identified. Sequenced sample: blood. The clonotype comes from a woman between 18 and 29 years old with Graves' ophthalmopathy. This receptor carries the CDR3 CSVGGHEQFF. The nucleotide sequence is TGCAGCGTTGGCGGCCATGAGCAGTTCTTC.